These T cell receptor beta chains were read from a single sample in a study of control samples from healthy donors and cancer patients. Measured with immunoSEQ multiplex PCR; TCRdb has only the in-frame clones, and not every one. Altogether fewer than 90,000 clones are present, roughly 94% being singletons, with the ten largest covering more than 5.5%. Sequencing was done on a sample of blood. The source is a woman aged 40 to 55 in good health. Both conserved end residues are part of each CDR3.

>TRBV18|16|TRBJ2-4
CASSPLNTLAKNIQYF
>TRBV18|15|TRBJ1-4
CASSPAGQRGEKLFF
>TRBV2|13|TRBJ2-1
CASSLDRGDEQFF
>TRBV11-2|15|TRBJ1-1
CASSANPGQGTEAFF
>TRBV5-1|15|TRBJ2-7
CASRPLTSGEYEQYF
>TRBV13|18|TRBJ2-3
CASSLGGFLGASADTQYF
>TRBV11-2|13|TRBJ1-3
CASGTGGGNTIYF
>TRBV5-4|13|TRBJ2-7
CASSLDTNYEQYF
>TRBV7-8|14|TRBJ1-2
CASSLGTLNNGYTF
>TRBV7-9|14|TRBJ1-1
CASSLEGSKTEAFF
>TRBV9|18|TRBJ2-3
CASSVAQGLAGAADTQYF
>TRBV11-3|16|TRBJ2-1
CASSRGSGGDYNEQFF
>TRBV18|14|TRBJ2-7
CASSPFEYPYEQYF
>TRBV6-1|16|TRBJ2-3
CASSEERAGGTDTQYF
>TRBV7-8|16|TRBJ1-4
CASSLTGFGPNEKLFF
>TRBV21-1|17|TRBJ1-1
CASSKVRGEEMNTEAFF
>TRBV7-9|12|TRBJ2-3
CASSSYRGRQYF
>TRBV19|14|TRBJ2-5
CASSIGQGEETQYF
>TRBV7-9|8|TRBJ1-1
CAVTSAFF
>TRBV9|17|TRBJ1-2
CASSVATGGSANYGYTF
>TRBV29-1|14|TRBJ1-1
CSGRGWGRNTEAFF
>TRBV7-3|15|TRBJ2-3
CASSLAVRSTDTQYF
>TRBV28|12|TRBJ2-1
CASRPTGGAGFF
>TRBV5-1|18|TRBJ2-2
CASSLRGSSGPNTGELFF
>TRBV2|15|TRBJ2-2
CASSGQGAGAGELFF
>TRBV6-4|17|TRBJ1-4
CASRDGPTVTTNEKLFF
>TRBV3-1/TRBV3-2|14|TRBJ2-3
CASSRAGGRDTQYF
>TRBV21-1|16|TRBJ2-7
CASSKVGDRGAYEQYF
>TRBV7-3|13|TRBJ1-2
CASSLRGGRGYTF
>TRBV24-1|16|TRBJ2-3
CATSFTGTSGTDTQYF
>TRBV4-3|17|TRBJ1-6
CASSQWGAGGHNSPLHF
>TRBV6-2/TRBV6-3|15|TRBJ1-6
CASSYTDGYNSPLHF
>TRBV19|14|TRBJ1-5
CASVDRSKRQPQHF
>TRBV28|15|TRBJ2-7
CASVPWGTGSYEQYF
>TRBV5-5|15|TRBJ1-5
CASSFGSLDNQPQHF